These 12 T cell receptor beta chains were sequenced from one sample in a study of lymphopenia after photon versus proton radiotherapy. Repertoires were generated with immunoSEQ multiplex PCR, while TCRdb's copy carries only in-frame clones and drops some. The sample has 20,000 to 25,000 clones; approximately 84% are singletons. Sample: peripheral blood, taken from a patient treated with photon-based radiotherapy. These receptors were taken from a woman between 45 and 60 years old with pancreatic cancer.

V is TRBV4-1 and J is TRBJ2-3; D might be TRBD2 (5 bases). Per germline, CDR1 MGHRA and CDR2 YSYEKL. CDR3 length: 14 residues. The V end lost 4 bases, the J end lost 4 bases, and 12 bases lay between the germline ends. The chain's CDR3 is CASSLEGGADTQYF. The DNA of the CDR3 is TGCGCCAGCAGCCTAGAGGGCGGCGCAGATACGCAGTATTTT.

The CDR3 sequence: CASSVGQGGEKLFF. Written as DNA, the CDR3 is TGCGCCAGCAGCGTGGGACAGGGGGGTGAAAAACTGTTTTTT. V gene TRBV5-1 combines with J gene TRBJ1-4, with 11 bases matching TRBD1. This CDR3 has 14 residues. Germline V gene data show CDR1 as SGHRS and CDR2 as YFSETQ. V lost 4 bases to trimming and J lost 7 bases; unmatched junction nucleotides: 3. The full variable domain, in which reference TRBV5-1 and TRBJ1-4 provide the parts outside the CDR3, is KAGVTQTPRYLIKTRGQQVTLSCSPISGHRSVSWYQQTPGQGLQFLFEYFSETQRNKGNFPGRFSGRQFSNSRSEMNVSTLELGDSALYLCASSVGQGGEKLFFGSGTQLSVL.

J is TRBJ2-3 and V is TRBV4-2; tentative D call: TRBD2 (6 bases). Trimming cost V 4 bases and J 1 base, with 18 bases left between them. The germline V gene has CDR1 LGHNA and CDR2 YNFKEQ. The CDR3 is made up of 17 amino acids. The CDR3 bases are TGTGCCAGCAGCCGTATGCCCCGGGAGCAGGGCACAGATACGCAGTATTTT. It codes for CASSRMPREQGTDTQYF.

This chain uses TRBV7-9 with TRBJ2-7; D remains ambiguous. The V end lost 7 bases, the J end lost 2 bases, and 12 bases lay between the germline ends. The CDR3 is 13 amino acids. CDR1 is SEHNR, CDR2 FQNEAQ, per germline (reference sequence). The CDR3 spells CASNEREAYEQYF. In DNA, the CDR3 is TGTGCCAGCAACGAGAGAGAGGCCTACGAGCAGTACTTC. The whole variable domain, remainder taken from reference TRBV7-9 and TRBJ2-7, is DTGVSQNPRHKITKRGQNVTFRCDPISEHNRLYWYRQTLGQGPEFLTYFQNEAQLEKSRLLSDRFSAERPKGSFSTLEIQRTEQGDSAMYLCASNEREAYEQYFGPGTRLTVT.

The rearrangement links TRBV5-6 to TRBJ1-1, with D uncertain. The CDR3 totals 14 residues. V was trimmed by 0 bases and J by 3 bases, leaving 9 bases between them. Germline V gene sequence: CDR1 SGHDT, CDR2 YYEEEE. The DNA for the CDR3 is TGTGCCAGCAGCTTGGTGGGGTTGGACACTGAAGCTTTCTTT. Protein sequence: CASSLVGLDTEAFF. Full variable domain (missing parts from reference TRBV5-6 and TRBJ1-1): DAGVTQSPTHLIKTRGQQVTLRCSPKSGHDTVSWYQQALGQGPQFIFQYYEEEERQRGNFPDRFSGHQFPNYSSELNVNALLLGDSALYLCASSLVGLDTEAFFGQGTRLTVV.

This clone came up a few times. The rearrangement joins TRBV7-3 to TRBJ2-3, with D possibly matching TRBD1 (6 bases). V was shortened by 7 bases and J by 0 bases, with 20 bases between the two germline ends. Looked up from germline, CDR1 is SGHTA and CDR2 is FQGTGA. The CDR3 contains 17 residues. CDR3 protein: CASNAIGGRGSTDTQYF. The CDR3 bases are TGTGCCAGCAACGCTATTGGGGGCAGGGGAAGCACAGATACGCAGTATTTT.

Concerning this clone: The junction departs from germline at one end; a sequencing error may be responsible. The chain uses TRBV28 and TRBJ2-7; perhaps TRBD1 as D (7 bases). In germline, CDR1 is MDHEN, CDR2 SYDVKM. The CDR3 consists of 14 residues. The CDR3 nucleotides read TGTACCAGCAGTGTACAGGGGACTTCCTACGAGCAGTACTTC. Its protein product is CTSSVQGTSYEQYF.

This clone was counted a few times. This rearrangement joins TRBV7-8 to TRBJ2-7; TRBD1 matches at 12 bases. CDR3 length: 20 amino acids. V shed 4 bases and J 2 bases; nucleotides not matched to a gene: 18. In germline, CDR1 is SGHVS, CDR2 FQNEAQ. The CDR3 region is CASSSNIGGQGASLPYEQYF. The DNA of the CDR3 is TGTGCCAGCAGCTCAAACATAGGGGGACAGGGGGCTTCCTTGCCCTACGAGCAGTACTTC. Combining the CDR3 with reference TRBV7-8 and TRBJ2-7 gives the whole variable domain GAGVSQSPRYKVAKRGQDVALRCDPISGHVSLFWYQQALGQGPEFLTYFQNEAQLDKSGLPSDRFFAERPEGSVSTLKIQRTQQEDSAVYLCASSSNIGGQGASLPYEQYFGPGTRLTVT.

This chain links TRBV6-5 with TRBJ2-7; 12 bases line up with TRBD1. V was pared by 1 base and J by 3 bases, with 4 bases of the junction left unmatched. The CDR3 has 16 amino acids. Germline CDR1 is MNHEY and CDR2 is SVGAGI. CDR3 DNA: TGTGCCAGCAGTTACTTGGGACAGGGGGCGGACTACGAGCAGTACTTC. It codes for CASSYLGQGADYEQYF.

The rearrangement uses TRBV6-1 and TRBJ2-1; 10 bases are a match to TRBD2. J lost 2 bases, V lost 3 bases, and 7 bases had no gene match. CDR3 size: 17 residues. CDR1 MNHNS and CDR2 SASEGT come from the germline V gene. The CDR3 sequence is CASSDGASGSPYNEQFF. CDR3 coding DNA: TGTGCCAGCAGTGATGGGGCTAGCGGGAGCCCCTACAATGAGCAGTTCTTC.

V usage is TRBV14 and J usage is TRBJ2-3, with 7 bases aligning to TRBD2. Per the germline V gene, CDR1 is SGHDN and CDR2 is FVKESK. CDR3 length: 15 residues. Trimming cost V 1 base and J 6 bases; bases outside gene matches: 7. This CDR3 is CASSQALGGIDTQYF. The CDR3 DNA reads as TGTGCCAGCAGCCAAGCCCTGGGGGGGATCGATACGCAGTATTTT.

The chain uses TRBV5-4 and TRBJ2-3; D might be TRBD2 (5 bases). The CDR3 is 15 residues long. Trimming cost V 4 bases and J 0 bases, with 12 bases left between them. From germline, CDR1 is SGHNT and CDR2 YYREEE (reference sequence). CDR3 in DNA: TGTGCCAGCAGCCCAGGCGGGCCTAGCACAGATACGCAGTATTTT. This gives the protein CASSPGGPSTDTQYF.